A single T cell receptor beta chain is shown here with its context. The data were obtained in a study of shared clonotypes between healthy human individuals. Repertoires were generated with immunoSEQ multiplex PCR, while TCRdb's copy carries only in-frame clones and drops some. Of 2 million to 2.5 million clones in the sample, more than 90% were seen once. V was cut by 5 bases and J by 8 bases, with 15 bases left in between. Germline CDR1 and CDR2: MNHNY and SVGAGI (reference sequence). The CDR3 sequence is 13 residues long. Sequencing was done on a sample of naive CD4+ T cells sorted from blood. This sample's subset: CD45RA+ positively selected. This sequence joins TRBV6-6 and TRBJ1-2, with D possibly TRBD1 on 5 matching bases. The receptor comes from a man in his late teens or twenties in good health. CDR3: CASSPPGMRGYTF. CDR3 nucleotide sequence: TGTGCCAGCAGTCCGCCAGGGATGAGAGGCTACACCTTC.